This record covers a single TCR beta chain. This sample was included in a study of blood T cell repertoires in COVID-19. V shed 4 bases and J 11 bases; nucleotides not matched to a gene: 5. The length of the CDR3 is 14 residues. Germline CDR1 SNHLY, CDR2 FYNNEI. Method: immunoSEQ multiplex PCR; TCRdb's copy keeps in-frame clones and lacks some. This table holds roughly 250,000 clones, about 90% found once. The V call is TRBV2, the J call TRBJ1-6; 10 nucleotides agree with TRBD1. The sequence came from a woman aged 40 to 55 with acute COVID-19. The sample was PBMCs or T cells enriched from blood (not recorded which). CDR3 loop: CASSGGQGRTPLHF. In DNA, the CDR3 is TGTGCCAGCAGTGGGGGACAGGGGCGGACACCCCTCCACTTT.